Below are 17 T cell receptor beta chains sequenced from a single sample in a study of early T cells in non-severe SARS-CoV-2 infection. Using its own MiXCR run on the 5' RACE reads, TCRdb lists one record per CDR3 protein. The sample has tens of thousands of distinct CDR3 sequences, roughly an eighth seen once; the top ten hold 6.5%. Sequences were obtained from whole blood. These TCRs come from an adult who was a healthcare worker with PCR-confirmed SARS-CoV-2 infection or an uninfected control (not recorded which).

This clonotype was counted between two and nine times. The genes are TRBV5-1 and TRBJ2-4; 13 nucleotides agree with TRBD2. The CDR3 totals 18 residues. The trim removed 4 bases at V and 0 bases at J, leaving 7 bases unmatched. CDR1 is SGHRS and CDR2 is YFSETQ in the germline V gene. CDR3 residues: CASSPGLAGTLAKNIQYF. The CDR3 DNA reads as TGCGCCAGCAGCCCGGGACTAGCGGGGACTTTAGCCAAAAACATTCAGTACTTC.

This clonotype has a handful of counts. The V and J genes are TRBV5-6 and TRBJ2-3; the D is unclear. This CDR3 is built from 12 residues. V lost 3 bases to trimming and J lost 4 bases, with 6 bases between them. Germline V gene lookup returns CDR1 SGHDT and CDR2 YYEEEE. The DNA of the CDR3 is TGTGCCAGCAGCTGGGCCGCAGATACGCAGTATTTT. It specifies CASSWAADTQYF.

This chain connects TRBV19 to TRBJ2-7, with 7 bases identical to TRBD1. The CDR3 loop spans 15 amino acids. J was trimmed by 2 bases and V by 3 bases; bases with no gene match: 7. Germline V gives CDR1 LNHDA, CDR2 SQIVND (reference sequence). CDR3 sequence reads: CASSILKGTAYEQYF. CDR3 in DNA: TGTGCCAGTAGTATTCTAAAGGGGACAGCCTACGAGCAGTACTTC.

This chain joins TRBV7-2 and TRBJ1-6; 7 positions agree with TRBD1. CDR1 is SGHTA, CDR2 FQGNSA, per germline. The V and J ends lost 4 bases and 14 bases, in that order; junction bases with no gene match: 5. The CDR3 loop spans 12 amino acids. The CDR3 DNA reads TGTGCCAGCAGCTGGCGCAGGGGGGCCCTCCACTTT. Translated: CASSWRRGALHF.

This clonotype was seen more than once but under ten times. The gene calls are TRBV6-5 and TRBJ2-1; the D call may be TRBD1 or TRBD2 (6 bases each). Germline CDR1 is MNHEY and CDR2 is SVGAGI. Trimming cost V 0 bases and J 6 bases, with 15 bases left between them. This CDR3 spans 16 amino acids. The CDR3 sequence: CASSYSFGGQGNEQFF. Written as DNA, the CDR3 is TGTGCCAGCAGTTACTCCTTTGGGGGGCAAGGCAATGAGCAGTTCTTC.

This sequence joins TRBV20-1 and TRBJ2-1; TRBD2 might be the D (6 bases). The CDR3 is made up of 12 amino acids. The V end lost 0 bases, the J end lost 8 bases, and 8 bases lay between the germline ends. CDR1 is DFQATT and CDR2 is SNEGSKA in the germline V gene (reference sequence). CDR3 residues: CSARDRGYEQFF. The CDR3 DNA reads as TGCAGTGCTAGAGATCGGGGGTATGAGCAGTTCTTC.

The sample holds many counts of this clonotype. The chain has TRBV7-3 and TRBJ2-1, with 10 bases aligning to TRBD1. In germline, CDR1 is SGHTA, CDR2 FQGTGA. The CDR3 is 15 residues long. V was pared by 3 bases and J by 2 bases, with 1 base of the junction left unmatched. CDR3: CASSFGQGAYNEQFF. In nucleotides, the CDR3 is TGTGCCAGCAGCTTCGGACAGGGGGCCTACAATGAGCAGTTCTTC.

The gene calls are TRBV12-3 or TRBV12-4 and TRBJ1-3; D is unresolved. Trimming stripped 8 bases from V and 1 base from J, with 6 bases between. CDR3 size: 12 residues. The CDR3 nucleotides are TGTGCCAGCGGGATTTCTGGAAACACCATATATTTT. This sequence encodes CASGISGNTIYF.

This clonotype showed up just a few times. The chain links TRBV3-1 to TRBJ2-1; TRBD2 aligns across 9 bases. V was pared by 4 bases and J by 10 bases, with 17 bases of the junction left unmatched. There are 17 residues in the CDR3. Germline V gives CDR1 LGHDT, CDR2 YNNKEL (reference sequence). The CDR3 DNA sequence: TGTGCCAGCAGCCTGGGACTAGCTAGCCTCAATTCGGGAGAGCAGTTCTTC. Translating gives CASSLGLASLNSGEQFF.

CDR3 loop: CASSVGPDSSGNTIYF. The DNA of the CDR3 is TGTGCCAGCAGCGTGGGGCCGGATAGCTCTGGAAACACCATATATTTT. The chain combines TRBV9 with TRBJ1-3, with a weak D call TRBD1 (5 bases). The CDR3 is 16 amino acids. The germline gives CDR1 SGDLS, CDR2 YYNGEE. With 2 bases removed from V and 0 bases from J, the gap between germline ends came to 12 bases.

This clonotype was seen only a few times. The J gene is TRBJ2-7, the V gene TRBV5-1, with D possibly TRBD1 on 5 matching bases. CDR1 and CDR2 from the germline V gene are SGHRS and YFSETQ. There are 13 residues in the CDR3. V lost 3 bases and J 6 bases, leaving 13 bases between the germline ends. The CDR3 DNA follows: TGCGCCAGCAGCTACCCAGGGTCGGGCGAGCAGTACTTC. It yields the protein CASSYPGSGEQYF.

This clonotype showed up just a few times. This rearrangement joins TRBV25-1 to TRBJ2-7; 14 bases fit TRBD2. Germline lookup yields CDR1 MGHDK and CDR2 SYGVNS. V lost 3 bases to trimming and J lost 7 bases; unmatched junction nucleotides: 5. CDR3 length: 15 residues. As DNA, the CDR3 is TGTGCCAGCAGTGACCCGGGACTAGCGGGAGATGAGCAGTACTTC. It is translated as CASSDPGLAGDEQYF.

This clonotype has a handful of counts. V is TRBV7-2 and J is TRBJ2-3; D assignment may be TRBD1 or TRBD2 (5 bases each). V shed 4 bases and J shed 1 base, with 27 bases lying between them. The germline gives CDR1 SGHTA, CDR2 FQGNSA. CDR3 length: 20 amino acids. The CDR3 DNA reads as TGTGCCAGCAGCTGGGGCAGGAGCGGCGGAGTGGGAGTCGGCACAGATACGCAGTATTTT. Amino acids: CASSWGRSGGVGVGTDTQYF.

The genes are TRBV7-2 and TRBJ2-3; a weak D match, TRBD2 (5 bases). V lost 1 base and J lost 5, with 13 bases in between. The germline V gene has CDR1 SGHTA and CDR2 FQGNSA. This CDR3 has 15 residues. The CDR3 loop reads CASSLVGLEQDTQYF. The CDR3 nucleotides read TGTGCCAGCAGCTTAGTCGGACTTGAACAAGATACGCAGTATTTT.

Concerning this clonotype: The junction departs from the called germline gene at one end, perhaps through a read error. The chain links TRBV11-2 to TRBJ2-5, with 9 nucleotides matching TRBD2. CDR3 size: 16 residues. The germline CDR1 and CDR2 sequences are SGHAT and FQNNGV. CDR3 DNA: TGTACCAGCAGACCAACGGGGGCTAGCGGGGAAGAGACCCAGTACTTC. Amino acid sequence: CTSRPTGASGEETQYF. Variable domain in full (rest from reference TRBV11-2 and TRBJ2-5): EAGVAQSPRYKIIEKRQSVAFWCNPISGHATLYWYQQILGQGPKLLIQFQNNGVVDDSQLPKDRFSAERLKGVDSTLKIQPAKLEDSAVYLCTSRPTGASGEETQYFGPGTRLLVL.

This chain joins TRBV2 and TRBJ1-4; unclear D gene. This CDR3 region has 12 residues. Germline-derived CDR1 and CDR2 are SNHLY and FYNNEI. V was shortened by 4 bases and J by 8 bases, with 8 bases between the two germline ends. CDR3 amino acids: CASSVGLEKLFF. The CDR3 DNA sequence: TGTGCCAGCAGTGTGGGTTTGGAAAAACTGTTTTTT.

This clonotype appeared many times. This chain joins TRBV10-3 and TRBJ2-7, with TRBD2 as a possible D gene (6 bases). This CDR3 has 15 residues. Germline CDR1 is ENHRY and CDR2 is SYGVKD. V lost 2 bases and J 5 bases, leaving 16 bases between the germline ends. The CDR3 coding sequence is TGTGCCATCAGTGAGGGGGCAGGGAGGCGGAACGAGCAGTACTTC. It encodes CAISEGAGRRNEQYF.